This entry features one T cell receptor (beta chain) sequence. The data derive from a study of blood T cell repertoires in COVID-19. Study-wide context: Acute-phase and convalescent COVID-19 samples originated in the United States, Italy and Spain. PBMCs, B-cell-depleted T cells, or T cells provided the cDNA or gDNA that made up the material.

Profiled with immunoSEQ multiplex PCR; TCRdb holds only in-frame clones, not every one. The repertoire has around 300,000 clones, about 89% of them found once; the top ten carry less than 0.95%. The CDR3 has 15 amino acids. Germline loops: CDR1 LGHDT, CDR2 YNNKEL (reference sequence). Trimming removed 0 bases at V and 8 bases at J, with 14 bases between. Sequencing was done on a sample of peripheral blood. This chain connects TRBV3-1 (or the pseudogene TRBV3-2) to TRBJ2-1; unclear D gene. The clonotype originates from a woman aged 40 to 55 who had recovered from COVID-19. The CDR3 loop reads CASSQDLGPADEQFF. The CDR3 DNA sequence: TGTGCCAGCAGCCAAGATCTTGGCCCGGCGGATGAGCAGTTCTTC.